One TCR beta chain is described in this entry. Its antigen is unknown. Additional DNA sequences in this sample encode the identical CDR3. This entry is derived from a study of shared clonotypes between healthy human individuals. Study background: Every donor yielded three CD4 naive, three CD4 memory, two CD8 naive and one CD8 memory plate. Notes on the study in general: Across a handful of donors, naive CD4 shared roughly 5%, naive CD8 more than 3%, memory CD4 less than 2.5%, memory CD8 0.4% to 0.5%.

V shed 1 base, J shed 1 base, and the junction held 4 bases outside the gene matches. This CDR3 is 17 amino acids long. Germline lookup yields CDR1 LNHNV and CDR2 YYDKDF (reference sequence). Original processing methods: Junction-only immunoSEQ sequences carried no quality scores, so filtering differed. Here immunoSEQ multiplex PCR was the method, and the copy in TCRdb shows in-frame clones only, minus some. V, J and clone size were drawn from that table, and D and trimming were deduced from the DNA. The sample includes around 2.5 million clones, approximately 93% of them seen just once. CD4+ cells underwent separation, giving CD45RA+ naive and CD45RA-negative memory subsets.

V and J are TRBV15 and TRBJ2-1, with 10 bases aligning to TRBD2. The sample taken for sequencing was naive CD4+ T cells from PBMCs. The subset denotes: CD45RA+ positively selected. The receptor was isolated from a man younger than 35 in good health. Some clones in this sample may be carry-over from other donors' samples. The CDR3 loop is CATSRGASGSSYNEQFF. The CDR3 nucleotides are TGTGCCACCAGCAGAGGGGCTAGCGGGAGTTCCTACAATGAGCAGTTCTTC.